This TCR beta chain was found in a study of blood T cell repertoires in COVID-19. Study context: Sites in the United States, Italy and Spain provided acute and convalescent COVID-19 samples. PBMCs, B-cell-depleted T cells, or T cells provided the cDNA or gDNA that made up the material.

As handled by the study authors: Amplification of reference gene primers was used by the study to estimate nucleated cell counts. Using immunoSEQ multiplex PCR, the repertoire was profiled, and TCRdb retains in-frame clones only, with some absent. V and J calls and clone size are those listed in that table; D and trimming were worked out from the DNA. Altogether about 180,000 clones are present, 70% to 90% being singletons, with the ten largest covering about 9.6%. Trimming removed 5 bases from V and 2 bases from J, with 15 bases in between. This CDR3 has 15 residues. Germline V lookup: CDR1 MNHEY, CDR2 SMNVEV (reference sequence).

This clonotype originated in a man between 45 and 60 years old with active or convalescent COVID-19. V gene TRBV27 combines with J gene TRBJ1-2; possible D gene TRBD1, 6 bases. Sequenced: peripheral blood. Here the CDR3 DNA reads TGTGCCAGCAGTCCCGAATGGGGGGGCAACTATGGCTACACCTTC. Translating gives CASSPEWGGNYGYTF.